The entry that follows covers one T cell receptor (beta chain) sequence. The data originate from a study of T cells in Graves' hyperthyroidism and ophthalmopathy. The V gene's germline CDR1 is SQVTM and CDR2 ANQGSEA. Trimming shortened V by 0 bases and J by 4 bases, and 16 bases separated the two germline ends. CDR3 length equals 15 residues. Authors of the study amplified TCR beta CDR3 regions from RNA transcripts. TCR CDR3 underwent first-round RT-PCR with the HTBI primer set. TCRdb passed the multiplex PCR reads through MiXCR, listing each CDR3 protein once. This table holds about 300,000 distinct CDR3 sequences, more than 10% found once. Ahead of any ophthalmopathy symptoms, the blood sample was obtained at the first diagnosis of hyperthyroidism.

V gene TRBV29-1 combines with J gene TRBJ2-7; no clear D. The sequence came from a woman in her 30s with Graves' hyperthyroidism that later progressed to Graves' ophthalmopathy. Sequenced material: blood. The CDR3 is CSVEDQSGHTYEQYF. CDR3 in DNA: TGCAGCGTTGAAGATCAATCCGGGCATACTTACGAGCAGTACTTC.